This T cell receptor (beta chain) was sequenced during a study of T cells in Graves' hyperthyroidism and ophthalmopathy. Findings and limits, study-wide: The model made its ophthalmopathy prediction, and onset followed a median 6.5 months later.

Points on this clonotype: Its antigen is unidentified. With a much larger clone just one base away, this may be a read error.

Amplified TCR beta CDR3 regions came from RNA transcripts. In the first-round RT-PCR of the TCR CDR3, the HTBI primer set was used. TCRdb reprocessed the multiplex PCR reads with MiXCR, giving one entry per CDR3 protein. The sample records 500,000 to 600,000 distinct CDR3 sequences, around 46% being singletons. CDR3 size: 15 residues. The V gene's germline CDR1 is MNHEY and CDR2 SVGAGI. The sequencing sample was made of peripheral blood or thyroid tissue (not recorded which). The clonotype comes from a woman younger than 30 with Graves' hyperthyroidism. The chain is built from TRBV6-5 and TRBJ1-2; D is ambiguous. CDR3 nucleotides: TGTGCCGGCAGTGAAGGTTTCTCGCCCGTACAAGGCTACACCTTC. This encodes CAGSEGFSPVQGYTF.